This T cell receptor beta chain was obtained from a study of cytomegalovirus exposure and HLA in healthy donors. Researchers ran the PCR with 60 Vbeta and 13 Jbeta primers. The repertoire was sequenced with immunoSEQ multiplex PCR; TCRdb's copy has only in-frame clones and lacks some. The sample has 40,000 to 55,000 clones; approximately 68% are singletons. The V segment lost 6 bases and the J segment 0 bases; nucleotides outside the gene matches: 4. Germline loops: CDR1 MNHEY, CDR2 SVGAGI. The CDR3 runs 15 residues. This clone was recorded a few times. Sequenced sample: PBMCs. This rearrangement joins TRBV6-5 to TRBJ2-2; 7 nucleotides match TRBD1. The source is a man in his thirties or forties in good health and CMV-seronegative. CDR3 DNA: TGTGCCAGCAGACGACAGGGCACGAACACCGGGGAGCTGTTTTTT. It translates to CASRRQGTNTGELFF.